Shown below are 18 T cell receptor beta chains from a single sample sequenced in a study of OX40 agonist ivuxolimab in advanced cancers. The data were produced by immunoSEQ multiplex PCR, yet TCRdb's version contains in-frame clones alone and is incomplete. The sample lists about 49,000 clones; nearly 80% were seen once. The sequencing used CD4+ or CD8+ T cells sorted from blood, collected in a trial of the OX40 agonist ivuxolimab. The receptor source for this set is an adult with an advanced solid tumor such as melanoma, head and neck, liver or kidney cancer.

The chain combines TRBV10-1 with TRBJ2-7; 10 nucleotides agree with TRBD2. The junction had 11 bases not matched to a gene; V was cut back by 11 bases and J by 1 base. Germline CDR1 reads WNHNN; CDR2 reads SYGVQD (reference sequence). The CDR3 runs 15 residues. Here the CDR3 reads CAGLPGLAPSYEQYF. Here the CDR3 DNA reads TGCGCCGGTTTACCGGGACTAGCGCCTTCCTACGAGCAGTACTTC.

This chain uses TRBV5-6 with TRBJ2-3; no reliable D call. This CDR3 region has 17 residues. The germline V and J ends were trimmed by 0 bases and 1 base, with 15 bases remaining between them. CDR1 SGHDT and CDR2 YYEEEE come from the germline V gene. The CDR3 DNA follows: TGTGCCAGCAGCTTGGCCATGGCGACGGTAGGCACAGATACGCAGTATTTT. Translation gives CASSLAMATVGTDTQYF.

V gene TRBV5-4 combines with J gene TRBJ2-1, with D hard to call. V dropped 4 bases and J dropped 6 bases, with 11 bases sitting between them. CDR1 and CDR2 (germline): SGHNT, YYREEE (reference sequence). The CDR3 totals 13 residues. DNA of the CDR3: TGTGCCAGCAGCCCCTATCCCTCCAATGAGCAGTTCTTC. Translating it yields CASSPYPSNEQFF.

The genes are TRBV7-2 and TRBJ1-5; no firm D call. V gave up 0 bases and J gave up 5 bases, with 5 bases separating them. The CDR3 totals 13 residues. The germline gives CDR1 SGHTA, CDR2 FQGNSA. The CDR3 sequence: CASSLAPDQPQHF. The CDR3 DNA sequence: TGTGCCAGCAGCTTAGCGCCAGATCAGCCCCAGCATTTT.

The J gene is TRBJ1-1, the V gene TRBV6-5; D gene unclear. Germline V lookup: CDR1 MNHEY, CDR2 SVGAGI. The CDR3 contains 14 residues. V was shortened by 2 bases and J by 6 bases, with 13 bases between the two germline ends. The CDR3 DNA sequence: TGTGCCAGCAGTTACATAGGAGGCACATCTGAAGCTTTCTTT. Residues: CASSYIGGTSEAFF.

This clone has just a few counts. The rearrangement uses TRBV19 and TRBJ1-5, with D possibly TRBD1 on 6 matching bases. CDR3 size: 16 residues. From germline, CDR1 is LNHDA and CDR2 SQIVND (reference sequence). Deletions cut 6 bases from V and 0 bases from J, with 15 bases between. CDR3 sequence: CASSATRQVSNQPQHF. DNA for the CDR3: TGTGCCAGTAGCGCGACCCGACAGGTTAGCAATCAGCCCCAGCATTTT. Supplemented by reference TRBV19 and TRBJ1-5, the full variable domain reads DGGITQSPKYLFRKEGQNVTLSCEQNLNHDAMYWYRQDPGQGLRLIYYSQIVNDFQKGDIAEGYSVSREKKESFPLTVTSAQKNPTAFYLCASSATRQVSNQPQHFGDGTRLSIL.

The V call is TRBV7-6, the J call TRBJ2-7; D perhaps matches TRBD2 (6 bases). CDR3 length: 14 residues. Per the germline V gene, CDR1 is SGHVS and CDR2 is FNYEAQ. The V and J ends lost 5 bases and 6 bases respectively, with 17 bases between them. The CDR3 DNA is TGTGCCAGCAGCCCCGACCGGGGGATAAGCGAGCAGTACTTC. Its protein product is CASSPDRGISEQYF.

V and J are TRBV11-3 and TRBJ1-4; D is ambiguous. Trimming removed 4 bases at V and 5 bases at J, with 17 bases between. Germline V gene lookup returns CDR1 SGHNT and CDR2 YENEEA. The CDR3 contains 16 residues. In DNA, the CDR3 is TGTGCCAGCAGCTATCAAGAAAGGGAGGGAAATGAAAAACTGTTTTTT. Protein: CASSYQEREGNEKLFF.

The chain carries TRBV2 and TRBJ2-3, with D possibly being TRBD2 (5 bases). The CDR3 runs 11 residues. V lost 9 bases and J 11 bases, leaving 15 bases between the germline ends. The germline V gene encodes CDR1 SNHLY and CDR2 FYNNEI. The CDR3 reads CARDSGIGQYF. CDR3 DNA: TGTGCCAGGGACTCGGGCATCGGGCAGTATTTT.

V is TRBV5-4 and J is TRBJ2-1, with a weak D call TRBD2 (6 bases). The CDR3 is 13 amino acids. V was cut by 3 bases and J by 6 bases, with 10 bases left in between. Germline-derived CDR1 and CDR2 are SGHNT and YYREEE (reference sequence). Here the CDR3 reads CASSSVSGNEQFF. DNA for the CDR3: TGTGCCAGCAGCTCGGTTAGCGGCAATGAGCAGTTCTTC.

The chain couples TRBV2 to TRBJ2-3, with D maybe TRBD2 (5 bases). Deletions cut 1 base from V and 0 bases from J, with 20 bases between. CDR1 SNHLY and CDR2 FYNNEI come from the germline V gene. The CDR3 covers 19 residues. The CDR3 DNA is TGTGCCAGCAGTGAAGATGCGGGCGGAAGATTCACTAGCACAGATACGCAGTATTTT. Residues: CASSEDAGGRFTSTDTQYF.

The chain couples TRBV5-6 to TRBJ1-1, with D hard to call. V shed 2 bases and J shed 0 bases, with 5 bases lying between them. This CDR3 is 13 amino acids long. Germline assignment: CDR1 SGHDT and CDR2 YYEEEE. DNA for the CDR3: TGTGCCAGCAGCTTTACAGTGAACACTGAAGCTTTCTTT. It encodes CASSFTVNTEAFF.

CDR3 sequence (DNA): TGTGCCAGCAGCTTATCGGCGGCGGGAGCCTATGAGCAGTTCTTC. It is translated as CASSLSAAGAYEQFF. The chain employs TRBV11-2 and TRBJ2-1; 7 bases match TRBD2. The CDR3 runs to 15 residues. Germline values: CDR1 SGHAT, CDR2 FQNNGV. J was trimmed by 8 bases and V by 2 bases; bases with no gene match: 9.

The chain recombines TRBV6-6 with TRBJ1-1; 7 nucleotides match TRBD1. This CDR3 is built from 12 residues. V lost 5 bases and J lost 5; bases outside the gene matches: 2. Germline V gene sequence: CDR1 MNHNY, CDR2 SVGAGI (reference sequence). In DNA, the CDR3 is TGTGCCAGCAGTGAGGGGGCGACTGAAGCTTTCTTT. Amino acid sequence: CASSEGATEAFF.

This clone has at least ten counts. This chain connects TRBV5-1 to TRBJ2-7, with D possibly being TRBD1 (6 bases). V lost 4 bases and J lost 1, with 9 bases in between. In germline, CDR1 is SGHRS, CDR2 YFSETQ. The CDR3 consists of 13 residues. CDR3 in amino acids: CASSPTGSYEQYF. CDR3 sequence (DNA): TGCGCCAGCAGCCCGACAGGATCCTACGAGCAGTACTTC.

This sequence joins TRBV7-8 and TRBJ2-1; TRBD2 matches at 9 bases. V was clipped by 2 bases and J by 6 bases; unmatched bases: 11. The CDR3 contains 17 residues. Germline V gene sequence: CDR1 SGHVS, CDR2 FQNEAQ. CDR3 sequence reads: CASSLSLVSGRRNEQFF. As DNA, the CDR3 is TGTGCCAGCAGCTTATCATTAGTAAGCGGGAGGCGCAATGAGCAGTTCTTC.

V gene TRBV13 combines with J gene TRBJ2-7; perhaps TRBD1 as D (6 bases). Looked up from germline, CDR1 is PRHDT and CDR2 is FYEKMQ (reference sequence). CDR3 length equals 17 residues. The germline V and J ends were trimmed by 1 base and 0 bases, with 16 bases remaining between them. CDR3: CASSLESFGTTSYEQYF. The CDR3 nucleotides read TGTGCCAGCAGCTTAGAGTCGTTCGGGACAACCTCCTACGAGCAGTACTTC.

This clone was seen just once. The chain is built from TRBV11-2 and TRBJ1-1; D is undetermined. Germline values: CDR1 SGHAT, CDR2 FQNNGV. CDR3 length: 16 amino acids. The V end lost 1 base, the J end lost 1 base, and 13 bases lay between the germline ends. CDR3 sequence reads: CASSLAPGPPNTEAFF. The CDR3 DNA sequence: TGTGCCAGCAGCTTAGCTCCAGGCCCACCGAACACTGAAGCTTTCTTT.